These 4 T cell receptor beta chains share one sample of origin, sequenced in a study of blood T cell repertoires in COVID-19 (dated by TCRdb to about 2020). Libraries were prepared through the immunoSEQ multiplex PCR assay. Drawn from immuneACCESS, this table holds only the in-frame rearrangements with V and J called that TCRdb kept. Clones are partly lost; checked studies trace under half to an unresolved V gene and leave the rest unexplained. This sample has more than 300,000 clones in its table, and 90% to 95% of those were observed once. The ten largest clones take up around 4.2% of the sample. The material sequenced was PBMCs or T cells enriched from blood (not recorded which). The receptors originated from a woman in her 30s who had been exposed to COVID-19.

The chain uses TRBV25-1 and TRBJ1-5, with a weak D call TRBD1 (6 bases). CDR1 and CDR2 from the germline V gene are MGHDK and SYGVNS. V lost 4 bases and J lost 2, with 12 bases in between. The CDR3 consists of 15 residues. CDR3 amino acids: CASSAQGRGNQPQHF. The CDR3 DNA reads TGTGCCAGCAGTGCCCAGGGGAGGGGCAATCAGCCCCAGCATTTT.

The chain is built from TRBV5-1 and TRBJ2-7; D remains unclear. Germline V CDR1 and CDR2: SGHRS, YFSETQ. The CDR3 has 14 amino acids. V lost 0 bases, J lost 2 bases, and 9 bases lay in between. The CDR3 region has the DNA TGCGCCAGCAGCTTGGAGCTTGGTGCCTACGAGCAGTACTTC. Protein: CASSLELGAYEQYF.

This clone occurred once. This sequence joins TRBV6-5 and TRBJ1-4; 7 nucleotides align to TRBD1. This CDR3 comprises 15 residues. Per the germline V gene, CDR1 is MNHEY and CDR2 is SVGAGI. With V trimmed by 8 bases and J by 6 bases, 12 bases remained unmatched. The CDR3 region is CASSRTGTDYEKLFF. In DNA, the CDR3 is TGTGCCAGCTCGCGGACCGGGACAGACTATGAAAAACTGTTTTTT.

V and J are TRBV5-1 and TRBJ2-3; TRBD2 matches at 13 bases. The CDR3 totals 17 residues. Per germline, CDR1 SGHRS and CDR2 YFSETQ. V was pared by 3 bases and J by 6 bases, with 10 bases of the junction left unmatched. CDR3 in amino acids: CASSSSPGTSGVDTQYF. CDR3 DNA: TGCGCCAGCAGCTCCTCCCCCGGGACTAGCGGGGTGGATACGCAGTATTTT.